The next 16 T cell receptor beta chains were all read from a single sample in a study of beta chain features in type 1 diabetes. Study-wide points: Shortening of TCRB CDR3s, moderate but significant, appeared in all four CD4+ subsets of Type 1 diabetes patients.

Every bit of the isolated RNA underwent reverse transcription, so sequencing read expressed TCRB transcripts. Clones were read by immunoSEQ multiplex PCR, and TCRdb kept only the in-frame ones, dropping some. The sample lists hundreds of thousands of clones, more than 12% occurring once. These receptors have no identified antigens. Sequencing was carried out using naive CD4+ T cells from blood. These receptors were obtained from a man aged 18 to 29 with type 1 diabetes.

The chain links TRBV7-9 to TRBJ2-5; TRBD1 matches 10 bases. This CDR3 has 15 residues. J gave up 5 bases and V 5 bases, and 8 bases lay outside the gene matches. Germline lookup yields CDR1 SEHNR and CDR2 FQNEAQ (reference sequence). CDR3 region: CASSTDRGPWETQYF. The CDR3 nucleotides read TGTGCCAGCAGCACTGACAGGGGGCCTTGGGAGACCCAGTACTTC.

This clone has only a few counts. The CDR3 bases are TGTGCCAGCGGGGGACCTACGAACACCGGGGAGCTGTTTTTT. Translated: CASGGPTNTGELFF. The V call is TRBV7-2, the J call TRBJ2-2; tentatively, D is TRBD1 or TRBD2 (5 bases each). Per germline, CDR1 SGHTA and CDR2 FQGNSA. The CDR3 runs 14 residues. Trimming left V 8 bases short and J 0 bases short, with 10 bases between.

This clone has only a few counts. This chain links TRBV19 with TRBJ1-2; 8 bases fit TRBD1. This CDR3 spans 12 amino acids. Trimming cost V 2 bases and J 10 bases; bases outside gene matches: 3. Germline-derived CDR1 and CDR2 are LNHDA and SQIVND (reference sequence). The CDR3 nucleotides read TGTGCCAGTAGTATAACGGACAGGGACTACACCTTC. Translating it yields CASSITDRDYTF.

This clone was detected only a few times. The chain employs TRBV10-3 and TRBJ1-2, with unresolved D. Germline CDR1 and CDR2: ENHRY and SYGVKD. This CDR3 has 12 residues. The V end was cut by 3 bases, the J end by 0 bases, with 2 bases between. Written as DNA, the CDR3 is TGTGCCATCAGTGACCCTAACTATGGCTACACCTTC. This translates into CAISDPNYGYTF.

A word on this clone: The same CDR3 arises from other DNA sequences in this sample as well. The chain is built from TRBV5-6 and TRBJ1-1; D unclear. Trimming shortened V by 4 bases and J by 0 bases, and 1 base separated the two germline ends. The CDR3 contains 11 residues. Germline CDR1 is SGHDT and CDR2 is YYEEEE. In DNA form, the CDR3 reads TGTGCCAGCAGCCTGAACACTGAAGCTTTCTTT. It specifies CASSLNTEAFF.

The V and J genes are TRBV7-3 and TRBJ2-5; D assignment may be TRBD1 or TRBD2 (5 bases each). CDR1 and CDR2 from the germline V gene are SGHTA and FQGTGA. Deletions cut 5 bases from V and 5 bases from J, with 15 bases between. This CDR3 comprises 14 residues. CDR3 DNA sequence: TGTGCCAGCAGCCCGGGAACGTGGGGGGAGACCCAGTACTTC. Encoded protein: CASSPGTWGETQYF.

Only a few counts were recorded for this clone. This chain links TRBV2 with TRBJ1-4, with D possibly TRBD1 on 6 matching bases. Per the germline V gene, CDR1 is SNHLY and CDR2 is FYNNEI. The CDR3 loop spans 14 amino acids. Deletions cut 6 bases from V and 4 bases from J, with 12 bases between. DNA of the CDR3: TGTGCCAGCAGCCCCTCAGGGGTTAATGAAAAACTGTTTTTT. This encodes CASSPSGVNEKLFF.

The rearrangement joins TRBV5-6 to TRBJ2-7; no clear D. The CDR3 extends over 13 amino acids. Trimming left V 4 bases short and J 2 bases short, with 10 bases between. Germline assignment: CDR1 SGHDT and CDR2 YYEEEE. This CDR3 is CASSPATPYEQYF. DNA for the CDR3: TGTGCCAGCAGCCCGGCGACTCCCTACGAGCAGTACTTC. Supplemented by reference TRBV5-6 and TRBJ2-7, the full variable domain reads DAGVTQSPTHLIKTRGQQVTLRCSPKSGHDTVSWYQQALGQGPQFIFQYYEEEERQRGNFPDRFSGHQFPNYSSELNVNALLLGDSALYLCASSPATPYEQYFGPGTRLTVT.

The rearrangement joins TRBV9 to TRBJ1-5, with D hard to call. The V end lost 0 bases, the J end lost 5 bases, and 6 bases lay between the germline ends. The CDR3 has 13 amino acids. Germline V gene sequence: CDR1 SGDLS, CDR2 YYNGEE. The DNA of the CDR3 is TGTGCCAGCAGCGTAGACCCCGATCAGCCCCAGCATTTT. Encoded protein: CASSVDPDQPQHF.

This clone was seen more than once but under ten times. The J gene is TRBJ2-1, the V gene TRBV5-1, with 10 bases fitting TRBD2. V trimming: 6 bases; J trimming: 9 bases; junction bases outside the gene matches: 15. Germline values: CDR1 SGHRS, CDR2 YFSETQ. This CDR3 contains 16 residues. Here the CDR3 reads CASTLQLAGSLGEQFF. The CDR3, as DNA: TGCGCCAGCACCCTCCAACTAGCGGGAAGCTTGGGTGAGCAGTTCTTC.

CDR3 sequence reads: CASKGRNTEAFF. The CDR3 bases are TGTGCCAGTAAAGGGCGGAACACTGAAGCTTTCTTT. The chain is built from TRBV19 and TRBJ1-1, with D uncertain. The V gene's germline CDR1 is LNHDA and CDR2 SQIVND (reference sequence). Trimming pared 7 bases from V and 1 base from J, leaving 7 bases between. The CDR3 totals 12 residues.

In the case of this clone: The same CDR3 can be traced to other DNA sequences in this sample. V is TRBV9 and J is TRBJ1-2; tentatively, D is TRBD1 (5 bases). CDR1 is SGDLS and CDR2 is YYNGEE in the germline V gene. Trimming took off 0 bases at V and 2 bases at J, with 8 bases between the two ends. This CDR3 is built from 14 residues. CDR3 loop: CASSVDEGNYGYTF. The CDR3 bases are TGTGCCAGCAGCGTAGATGAGGGGAACTATGGCTACACCTTC. Combining the CDR3 with reference TRBV9 and TRBJ1-2 gives the whole variable domain DSGVTQTPKHLITATGQRVTLRCSPRSGDLSVYWYQQSLDQGLQFLIQYYNGEERAKGNILERFSAQQFPDLHSELNLSSLELGDSALYFCASSVDEGNYGYTFGSGTRLTVV.

V gene TRBV7-2 combines with J gene TRBJ1-2; 8 bases line up with TRBD1. Germline-derived CDR1 and CDR2 are SGHTA and FQGNSA. Trimming took 7 bases from V and 2 from J; bases not matched to a gene: 9. There are 15 residues in the CDR3. CDR3 in DNA: TGTGCCAGCACTCACATGGACAGGGAAAACTATGGCTACACCTTC. It encodes CASTHMDRENYGYTF.

This clone was seen a few times. This chain connects TRBV5-1 to TRBJ2-3; D gene uncertain. V shed 1 base and J shed 0 bases, with 12 bases lying between them. Germline CDR1 is SGHRS and CDR2 is YFSETQ. The CDR3 sequence is 16 residues long. The chain's CDR3 is CASSLRPDSSTDTQYF. The CDR3 DNA sequence: TGCGCCAGCAGCTTGAGGCCCGACTCTAGCACAGATACGCAGTATTTT.

This clone occurred a few times. The rearrangement links TRBV5-1 to TRBJ2-7, with 8 bases aligning to TRBD2. CDR3 length equals 14 residues. In germline, CDR1 is SGHRS, CDR2 YFSETQ. V was pared by 5 bases and J by 0 bases, with 4 bases of the junction left unmatched. The CDR3 region has the DNA TGCGCCAGCAGACTAGCGGTTAGCTCCTACGAGCAGTACTTC. Translation: CASRLAVSSYEQYF.

This clone was seen only a few times. The chain couples TRBV27 to TRBJ2-4; 9 bases align to TRBD1. Germline-derived CDR1 and CDR2 are MNHEY and SMNVEV (reference sequence). The CDR3 is made up of 15 amino acids. Trimming at V came to 5 bases and at J to 6 bases, leaving 8 bases not matched to a gene. The CDR3 loop is CASSQGQGRRNIQYF. The CDR3 DNA is TGTGCCAGCAGTCAAGGACAGGGGCGCAGAAACATTCAGTACTTC.